The text below deals with one TCR beta chain. The junction shows a germline mismatch at one end, possibly a read error. Germline loops: CDR1 SSHAT, CDR2 FNYEAQ (reference sequence). The CDR3 extends over 15 amino acids. TCRdb analysed the RT-PCR reads with MiXCR anew, one entry per CDR3 protein. The sample comprises more than 600,000 distinct CDR3 sequences, 13% to 15% of which are singletons, and 3% to 4.5% rests with the top ten. The chain carries TRBV7-7 and TRBJ2-2; tentative D call: TRBD2 (6 bases). The clonotype was recovered from a female donor in good health, serving as a healthy control. Specimen: memory CD4+ T cells from blood. The CDR3 here is CASSLGIAESGELFF. The CDR3 DNA is TGTGCTAGCAGCCTCGGGATAGCGGAAAGCGGGGAGCTGTTTTTT.